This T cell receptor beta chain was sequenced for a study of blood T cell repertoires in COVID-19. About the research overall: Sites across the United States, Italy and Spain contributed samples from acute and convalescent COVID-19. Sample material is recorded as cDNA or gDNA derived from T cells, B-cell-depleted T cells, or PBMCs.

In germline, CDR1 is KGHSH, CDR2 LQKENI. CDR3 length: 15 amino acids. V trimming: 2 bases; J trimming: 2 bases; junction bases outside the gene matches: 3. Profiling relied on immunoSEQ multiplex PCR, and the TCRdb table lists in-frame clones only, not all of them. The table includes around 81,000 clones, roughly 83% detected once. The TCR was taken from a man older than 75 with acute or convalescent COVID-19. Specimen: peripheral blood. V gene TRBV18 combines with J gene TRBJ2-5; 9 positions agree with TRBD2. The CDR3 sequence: CASSPLAGEQETQYF. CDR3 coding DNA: TGTGCCAGCTCACCATTAGCGGGGGAGCAAGAGACCCAGTACTTC.